Sequencing of this T cell receptor (beta chain) was carried out in a study of T cell clonotyping in hematopoietic cell transplantation. Sequenced by immunoSEQ multiplex PCR; TCRdb stores in-frame clones only, minus some. The sample contains 15,000 to 20,000 clones, around 85% of which appear only once. This clone appeared a few times. The sequenced material came from peripheral blood mononuclear cells. This clonotype was sampled from a woman aged 40-49 years in good health. Some clones in this sample may be carry-over from other donors' samples.

The CDR3 nucleotides are TGTGCCACCAGCAGAGATCAGGGTGGCTACACCTTC. It specifies CATSRDQGGYTF. The V and J genes are TRBV15 and TRBJ1-2; possibly TRBD1 for D (5 bases). Germline V gives CDR1 LNHNV, CDR2 YYDKDF (reference sequence). The CDR3 is 12 amino acids. Trimming cost V 0 bases and J 7 bases, with 6 bases left between them.